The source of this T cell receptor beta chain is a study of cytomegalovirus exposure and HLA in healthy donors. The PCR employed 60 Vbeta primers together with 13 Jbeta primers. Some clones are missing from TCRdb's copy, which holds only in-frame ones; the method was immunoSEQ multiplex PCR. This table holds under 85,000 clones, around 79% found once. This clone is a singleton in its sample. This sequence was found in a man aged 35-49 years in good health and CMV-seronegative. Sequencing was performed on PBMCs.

The CDR3 DNA sequence: TGCGCCAGCAGCGGGGGGACTAGTAAAGAGACCCAGTACTTC. Amino acid sequence: CASSGGTSKETQYF. This chain links TRBV5-1 with TRBJ2-5; 8 nucleotides match TRBD2. Germline lookup yields CDR1 SGHRS and CDR2 YFSETQ. The CDR3 contains 14 residues. The J segment lost 3 bases and the V segment lost 4 bases, leaving 5 bases of the junction unmatched.